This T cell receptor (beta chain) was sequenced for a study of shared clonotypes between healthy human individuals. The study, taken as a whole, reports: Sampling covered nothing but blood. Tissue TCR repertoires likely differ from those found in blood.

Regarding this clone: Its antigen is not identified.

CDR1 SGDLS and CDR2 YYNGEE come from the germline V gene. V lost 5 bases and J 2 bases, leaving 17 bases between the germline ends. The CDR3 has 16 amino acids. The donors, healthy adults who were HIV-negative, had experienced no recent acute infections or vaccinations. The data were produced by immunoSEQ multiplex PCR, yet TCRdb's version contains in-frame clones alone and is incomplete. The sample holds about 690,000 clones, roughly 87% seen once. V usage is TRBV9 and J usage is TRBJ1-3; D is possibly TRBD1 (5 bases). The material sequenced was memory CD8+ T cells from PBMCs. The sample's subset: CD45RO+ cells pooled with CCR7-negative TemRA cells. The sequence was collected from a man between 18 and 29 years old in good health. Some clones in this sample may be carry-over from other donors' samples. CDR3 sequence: CASSGKRTSPGNTIYF. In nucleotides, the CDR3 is TGTGCCAGCAGTGGAAAGCGGACATCGCCTGGAAACACCATATATTTT.